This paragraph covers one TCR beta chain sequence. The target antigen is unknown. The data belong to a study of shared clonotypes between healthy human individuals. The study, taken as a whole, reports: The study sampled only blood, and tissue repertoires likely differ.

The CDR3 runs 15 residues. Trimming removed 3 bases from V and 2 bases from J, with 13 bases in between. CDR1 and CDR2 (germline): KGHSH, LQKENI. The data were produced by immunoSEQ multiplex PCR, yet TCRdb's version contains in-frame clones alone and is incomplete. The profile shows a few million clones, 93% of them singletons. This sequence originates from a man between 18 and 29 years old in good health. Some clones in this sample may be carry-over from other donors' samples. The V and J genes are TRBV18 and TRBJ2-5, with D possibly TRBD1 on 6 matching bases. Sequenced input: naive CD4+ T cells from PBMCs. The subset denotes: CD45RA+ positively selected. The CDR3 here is CASSPSYGTQETQYF. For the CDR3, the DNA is TGTGCCAGCTCACCTTCATACGGGACACAAGAGACCCAGTACTTC.